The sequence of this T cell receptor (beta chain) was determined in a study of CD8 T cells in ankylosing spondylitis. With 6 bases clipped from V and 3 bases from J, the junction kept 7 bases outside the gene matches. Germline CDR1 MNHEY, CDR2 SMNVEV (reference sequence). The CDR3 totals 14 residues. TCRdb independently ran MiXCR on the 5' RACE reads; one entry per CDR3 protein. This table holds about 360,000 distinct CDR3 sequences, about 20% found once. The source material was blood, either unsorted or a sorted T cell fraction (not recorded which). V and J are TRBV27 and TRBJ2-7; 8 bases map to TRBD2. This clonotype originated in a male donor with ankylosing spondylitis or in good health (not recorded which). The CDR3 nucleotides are TGTGCCAGCAGAACGGGACTAGGGAACTACGAGCAGTACTTC. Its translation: CASRTGLGNYEQYF.